Below, 8 T cell receptor beta chains from the same sample are listed, as sequenced in a study of vaccination effects on CD4 cells after COVID-19. Method: immunoSEQ multiplex PCR; TCRdb's copy keeps in-frame clones and lacks some. The sample includes around 67,000 clones, 80% to 85% of them seen just once. ViraFEST expansion of antigen-specific CD4+ T cells with viral peptide pools preceded sequencing. Researchers isolated CD4+ T cells once roughly ten days of culture had elapsed. Two-dose vaccination with either BNT162b2 or mRNA-1273 was given to the participants. Antigens for these TCRs are unknown. The input for sequencing was CD4+ T cells from PBMCs cultured with HCoV-229E spike peptides, taken after COVID-19 vaccination. These receptors were taken from a human donor who received a COVID-19 vaccine.

This sequence joins TRBV5-6 and TRBJ1-6, with D unresolved. Germline loops: CDR1 SGHDT, CDR2 YYEEEE. The V gene lost 4 bases and the J gene lost 0 bases, with 11 bases spanning the gap. The CDR3 runs 16 residues. The CDR3, as DNA: TGTGCCAGCAGCAAGATGTCTAGCTCCTATAATTCACCCCTCCACTTT. Translation: CASSKMSSSYNSPLHF.

The V and J genes are TRBV5-1 and TRBJ1-1, with 7 bases identical to TRBD1. The CDR3 covers 15 residues. V was clipped by 3 bases and J by 5 bases; unmatched bases: 10. Germline V lookup: CDR1 SGHRS, CDR2 YFSETQ. DNA of the CDR3: TGCGCCAGCAGCTCAGCATTTTCAGGGGGGACTGAAGCTTTCTTT. As protein: CASSSAFSGGTEAFF.

CDR3 in amino acids: CASSVGWQGLQPQHF. The CDR3 coding sequence is TGTGCCAGCAGCGTAGGGTGGCAGGGGTTGCAGCCCCAGCATTTT. The chain uses TRBV9 and TRBJ1-5; TRBD1 might be the D (6 bases). With 0 bases removed from V and 7 bases from J, the gap between germline ends came to 14 bases. The CDR3 spans 15 residues. Germline lookup yields CDR1 SGDLS and CDR2 YYNGEE.

The genes are TRBV7-3 and TRBJ2-5; 7 nucleotides line up with TRBD2. CDR1 and CDR2 from the germline V gene are SGHTA and FQGTGA. The CDR3 covers 18 residues. After removal of 0 bases from V and 5 bases from J, the junction contained 15 bases not matched to a gene. Here the CDR3 reads CASSLTGMGWRGWETQYF. Written as DNA, the CDR3 is TGTGCCAGCAGCTTAACGGGTATGGGGTGGCGGGGGTGGGAGACCCAGTACTTC.

The rearrangement links TRBV10-3 to TRBJ1-1; D is unclear. CDR1 and CDR2 from the germline V gene are ENHRY and SYGVKD. Trimming cost V 2 bases and J 1 base, with 5 bases left between them. CDR3 length: 13 residues. CDR3 sequence reads: CAISERGNTEAFF. In DNA form, the CDR3 reads TGTGCCATCAGTGAGCGAGGGAACACTGAAGCTTTCTTT.

This rearrangement joins TRBV7-9 to TRBJ1-1; possible D gene TRBD1, 6 bases. Trimming took off 4 bases at V and 4 bases at J, with 13 bases between the two ends. CDR3 length: 14 residues. In germline, CDR1 is SEHNR, CDR2 FQNEAQ (reference sequence). The CDR3 DNA reads as TGTGCCAGCAGCTCAGGGGTAAGTGGCACTGAAGCTTTCTTT. Translated, it gives CASSSGVSGTEAFF.

The rearrangement joins TRBV3-1 (or the pseudogene TRBV3-2) to TRBJ1-1; 12 bases are a match to TRBD1. The J segment lost 1 base and the V segment lost 6 bases, leaving 6 bases of the junction unmatched. Germline V gives CDR1 LGHDT, CDR2 YNNKEL (reference sequence). This CDR3 has 16 amino acids. The CDR3, as DNA: TGTGCCAGCAGACCGGGACAGGGGGCCAAGAACACTGAAGCTTTCTTT. Translating it yields CASRPGQGAKNTEAFF.

The chain is built from TRBV5-6 and TRBJ1-1, with 7 bases fitting TRBD1. Trimming at V came to 0 bases and at J to 8 bases, leaving 4 bases not matched to a gene. CDR3 length: 13 amino acids. The germline V gene has CDR1 SGHDT and CDR2 YYEEEE. The CDR3: CASSLAGQEEAFF. CDR3 sequence (DNA): TGTGCCAGCAGCTTGGCCGGACAGGAAGAAGCTTTCTTT.